The source of this TCR beta chain is a study of T-cell memory formation after mild COVID-19. Whole-study context: Among the donors, TCR clusters were largely specific to each donor.

TCRdb recomputed calls from the 5' RACE reads with MiXCR, one row per CDR3 protein. Here the sample spans fewer than 450,000 distinct CDR3 sequences, approximately 24% being singletons. This clonotype was seen repeatedly, ten times or more. The V and J ends lost 4 bases and 3 bases respectively, with 16 bases between them. The CDR3 length is 15 residues. Per the germline V gene, CDR1 is SGHRS and CDR2 is YFSETQ. This rearrangement joins TRBV5-1 to TRBJ2-5; possibly TRBD1 for D (6 bases). The origin of this receptor is an adult woman who had mild COVID-19 (a few samples of this study predate the infection). Cell type and time point are not known. What was sequenced was PBMCs or a T cell subset sorted from them (not recorded which). The DNA for the CDR3 is TGCGCCAGCAGCAGCGGACAGTTTAGGGAAGAGACCCAGTACTTC. Encoded protein: CASSSGQFREETQYF.